Listed below are T cell receptor beta chains from one sample, sequenced in a study of PD-L1 blockade in urothelial cancer. The assay was immunoSEQ multiplex PCR, and TCRdb's table has in-frame clones only and misses some. Among under 150,000 clones listed, roughly 91% were seen once. The source was PBMCs, collected around atezolizumab (anti-PD-L1) treatment. The receptors come from a man aged 55 to 70 with urothelial cancer. Both conserved end residues are part of each CDR3. D genes are given only for firm matches. Clone size is given for some rows only: seen once, a few or many times, or a class if the clone is expanded.

TRBJ2-2 | . | . | TRBV5-1 | CASSLPGPQVGGELFF | TGCGCCAGCAGCTTGCCGGGTCCCCAAGTGGGCGGGGAGCTGTTTTTT
TRBJ1-1 | . | . | TRBV5-1 | CASSLEQGGETEAFF | TGCGCCAGCAGCTTGGAACAGGGAGGGGAGACTGAAGCTTTCTTT
TRBJ2-5 | . | . | TRBV5-1 | CASSPGGGAETQYF | TGCGCCAGCAGCCCGGGTGGGGGGGCAGAGACCCAGTACTTC
TRBJ2-5 | TRBD2 | . | TRBV28 | CASSSPTSGGQETQYF | TGTGCCAGCAGTTCACCGACTAGCGGGGGGCAAGAGACCCAGTACTTC
TRBJ2-5 | TRBD2 | . | TRBV27 | CATYPGTSGGAQETQYF | TGTGCCACCTACCCCGGGACTAGCGGGGGGGCTCAAGAGACCCAGTACTTC
TRBJ2-3 | TRBD1 | once | TRBV5-1 | CASSGGQGSTDTQYF | TGCGCCAGCAGCGGTGGACAGGGTTCCACAGATACGCAGTATTTT
TRBJ2-1 | TRBD2 | . | TRBV2 | CASFGTSGRIDNEQFF | TGTGCCAGCTTCGGGACTAGCGGGAGAATCGACAATGAGCAGTTCTTC
TRBJ2-3 | TRBD2 | . | TRBV5-1 | CASSSIAGEGADTQYF | TGCGCCAGCAGCTCAATAGCGGGAGAGGGTGCAGATACGCAGTATTTT
TRBJ2-7 | . | . | TRBV2 | CASSDPGFSYEQYF | TGTGCCAGCAGCGACCCAGGGTTCTCCTACGAGCAGTACTTC
TRBJ2-2 | TRBD2 | . | TRBV7-2 | CASSLTTGTRVAGELFF | TGTGCCAGCAGCTTAACAACCGGGACTAGGGTTGCCGGGGAGCTGTTTTTT
TRBJ2-7 | TRBD2 | . | TRBV19 | CASSGGLALYEQYF | TGTGCCAGTAGTGGGGGACTAGCGTTGTACGAGCAGTACTTC
TRBJ1-1 | . | once | TRBV18 | CASSPPPRGTEAFF | TGTGCCAGCTCACCTCCCCCACGGGGAACTGAAGCTTTCTTT
TRBJ1-6 | TRBD1 | few | TRBV11-3 | CASSVDRAHYNSPLHF | TGTGCCAGCAGCGTTGACAGGGCCCACTATAATTCACCCCTCCACTTT
TRBJ2-7 | . | . | TRBV5-4 | CASSSAGTGVDEQYF | TGTGCCAGCAGCTCGGCCGGGACGGGGGTCGACGAGCAGTACTTC
TRBJ2-7 | TRBD2 | . | TRBV6-8 | CASSRTSAPTEQYF | TGTGCCAGCAGTCGGACTAGCGCTCCCACCGAGCAGTACTTC
TRBJ2-6 | TRBD2 | . | TRBV27 | CASSWGGSGVSGANVLTF | TGTGCCAGCAGCTGGGGGGGGAGCGGGGTCTCTGGGGCCAACGTCCTGACTTTC
TRBJ1-5 | . | . | TRBV27 | CASSLGQGGGGNQPQHF | TGTGCCAGCAGTTTAGGGCAGGGCGGGGGTGGCAATCAGCCCCAGCATTTT
TRBJ1-3 | TRBD1 | . | TRBV30 | CAWSVRQGAHTIYF | TGTGCCTGGAGTGTACGTCAGGGGGCGCACACCATATATTTT
TRBJ2-3 | TRBD2 | . | TRBV9 | CASSVAGGTSTDTQYF | TGTGCCAGCAGCGTAGCCGGGGGGACTAGCACAGATACGCAGTATTTT
TRBJ1-1 | TRBD1 | . | TRBV6-5 | CASRQGQLNTEAFF | TGTGCCAGCAGGCAGGGACAGCTGAACACTGAAGCTTTCTTT
TRBJ1-5 | TRBD1 | . | TRBV6-1 | CASNLQGNQPQHF | TGTGCCAGCAACTTACAGGGGAATCAGCCCCAGCATTTT
TRBJ2-5 | TRBD2 | few | TRBV18 | CASSLLAGAPQETQYF | TGTGCCAGCTCACTACTAGCGGGGGCCCCCCAAGAGACCCAGTACTTC
TRBJ2-5 | . | . | TRBV7-2 | CASSLVRGGGETQYF | TGTGCCAGCAGCTTAGTGAGGGGGGGAGGGGAGACCCAGTACTTC
TRBJ2-1 | . | . | TRBV5-8 | CASSLGGRSYNEQFF | TGTGCCAGCAGCTTGGGAGGGCGCTCCTACAATGAGCAGTTCTTC
TRBJ1-1 | TRBD1 | . | TRBV28 | CAGGTGTGWDTEAFF | TGTGCCGGAGGGACCGGGACAGGGTGGGACACTGAAGCTTTCTTT
TRBJ1-6 | . | few | TRBV10-3 | CAIQDSSYNSPLHF | TGTGCCATCCAGGACAGCTCCTATAATTCACCCCTCCACTTT
TRBJ2-1 | TRBD2 | . | TRBV19 | CASSVRSGSSYNEQFF | TGTGCCAGTAGTGTGCGAAGCGGGAGCTCCTACAATGAGCAGTTCTTC
TRBJ2-5 | TRBD1 | . | TRBV27 | CASSLLRQGAQETQYF | TGTGCCAGCAGTTTACTGCGACAGGGTGCCCAAGAGACCCAGTACTTC
TRBJ2-5 | . | once | TRBV7-2 | CASSLDSPWTQYF | TGTGCCAGCAGCTTAGACAGCCCGTGGACCCAGTACTTC
TRBJ2-1 | . | . | TRBV7-3 | CASSPTLGGLYNEQFF | TGTGCCAGCAGCCCCACACTGGGCGGACTCTACAATGAGCAGTTCTTC
TRBJ1-2 | TRBD1 | . | TRBV18 | CASSLNAGQGGYGYTF | TGTGCCAGCTCACTGAACGCGGGACAGGGAGGCTATGGCTACACCTTC
TRBJ2-6 | TRBD1 | . | TRBV19 | CATSGQSPGGANVLTF | TGTGCCACTTCGGGACAGTCGCCTGGAGGGGCCAACGTCCTGACTTTC
TRBJ1-4 | . | once | TRBV5-4 | CASSLQGPNEKLFF | TGTGCCAGCAGCCTACAGGGCCCTAATGAAAAACTGTTTTTT
TRBJ2-5 | TRBD2 | . | TRBV2 | CASASRTSGQETQYF | TGTGCCAGCGCCTCGAGGACTAGCGGCCAAGAGACCCAGTACTTC
TRBJ2-3 | . | . | TRBV30 | CAWSTIAITDTQYF | TGTGCCTGGAGTACAATAGCGATCACAGATACGCAGTATTTT
TRBJ2-6 | . | . | TRBV10-3 | CAIPGKRNSGANVLTF | TGTGCCATCCCAGGGAAGAGAAACTCTGGGGCCAACGTCCTGACTTTC
TRBJ2-1 | TRBD2 | . | TRBV27 | CASRASLWGGSYNEQFF | TGTGCCAGCAGGGCGTCGCTCTGGGGGGGGAGTTACAATGAGCAGTTCTTC
TRBJ2-1 | TRBD2 | . | TRBV5-1 | CASRLANNEQFF | TGCGCCAGCAGACTAGCGAACAATGAGCAGTTCTTC
TRBJ1-3 | . | . | TRBV4-1 | CASSQVLISGNTIYF | TGCGCCAGCAGCCAAGTGTTAATCTCTGGAAACACCATATATTTT
TRBJ1-1 | . | once | TRBV7-9 | CASITMEGLFPFF | TGTGCCAGCATCACGATGGAAGGACTCTTCCCCTTCTTT
TRBJ1-3 | . | . | TRBV7-9 | CASDSAGGNTIYF | TGTGCCAGCGACTCCGCCGGGGGAAACACCATATATTTT
TRBJ1-4 | . | . | TRBV28 | CASSRSKGGNEKLFF | TGTGCCAGCAGCAGAAGTAAAGGCGGGAATGAAAAACTGTTTTTT
TRBJ1-5 | . | . | TRBV29-1 | CSVGWGSSTDQPQHF | TGCAGCGTTGGCTGGGGCAGCTCGACCGATCAGCCCCAGCATTTT
TRBJ2-1 | TRBD2 | . | TRBV6-1 | CAIRRESPMDEQFF | TGTGCCATCAGGCGGGAGAGCCCTATGGATGAGCAGTTCTTC
TRBJ2-6 | . | . | TRBV6-5 | CASGPSGGPYSVLTF | TGTGCCAGCGGCCCCTCCGGAGGCCCGTACAGCGTCCTGACTTTC
TRBJ2-3 | TRBD1 | . | TRBV6-1 | CASSGEPGQGSDTQYF | TGTGCCAGCAGTGGGGAACCGGGACAGGGTTCAGATACGCAGTATTTT
TRBJ2-7 | TRBD1 | . | TRBV6-1 | CASRTDRGLDEQYF | TGTGCCAGCAGGACGGACAGGGGGCTCGACGAGCAGTACTTC
TRBJ1-1 | . | . | TRBV6-1 | CASSVLGLGTAAHTEAFF | TGTGCCAGCAGTGTCCTAGGTCTTGGCACGGCTGCACACACTGAAGCTTTCTTT
TRBJ1-6 | . | . | TRBV11-3 | CASSSSRTLHF | TGTGCCAGCAGCTCCTCGCGCACCCTCCACTTT
TRBJ2-7 | TRBD2 | few | TRBV5-1 | CASSWGTSGSSYEQYF | TGCGCCAGCAGCTGGGGGACTAGCGGGAGCTCCTACGAGCAGTACTTC
TRBJ1-1 | TRBD1 | . | TRBV6-1 | CASSENRGNLAFF | TGTGCCAGCAGTGAAAACAGGGGGAATTTGGCTTTCTTT
TRBJ2-1 | . | once | TRBV7-3 | CASSLGEAFEEKFF | TGTGCCAGCAGCTTAGGCGAGGCGTTCGAGGAAAAGTTCTTC
TRBJ1-5 | . | . | TRBV19 | CASHDFKTGQHQPQHF | TGTGCCAGCCACGACTTTAAAACAGGGCAGCACCAGCCCCAGCATTTT
TRBJ2-2 | . | . | TRBV11-3 | CASSPDRNTGELFF | TGTGCCAGCAGCCCCGACAGGAACACCGGGGAGCTGTTTTTT
TRBJ2-3 | TRBD2 | . | TRBV6-1 | CASSRDYAQYF | TGTGCCAGCAGCAGGGACTATGCACAGTATTTT
TRBJ2-3 | . | . | TRBV18 | CASSPGEGDTQYF | TGTGCCAGCTCACCTGGAGAGGGAGATACGCAGTATTTT